Shown below are 4 T cell receptor beta chains from a single sample sequenced in a study of T-cell memory formation after mild COVID-19. TCRdb ran MiXCR on the 5' RACE reads and lists one entry per CDR3 protein. The table shows under 150,000 distinct CDR3 sequences, with 15% to 20% occurring only once. Sequencing was carried out using PBMCs or a T cell subset sorted from them (not recorded which). The receptors were sampled from an adult woman who had mild COVID-19 (a few samples of this study predate the infection). Cell type and time point are not known.

There are a few counts of this clonotype. The gene calls are TRBV7-9 and TRBJ2-1, with D possibly being TRBD2 (5 bases). Germline V gene data show CDR1 as SEHNR and CDR2 as FQNEAQ (reference sequence). V was trimmed by 1 base and J by 5 bases, leaving 15 bases between them. The CDR3 covers 16 residues. The CDR3 sequence is CASSLGLALLNNEQFF. In DNA form, the CDR3 reads TGTGCCAGCAGCTTAGGGCTAGCCTTACTAAACAATGAGCAGTTCTTC. The full variable domain, completed using reference TRBV7-9 and TRBJ2-1, is DTGVSQNPRHKITKRGQNVTFRCDPISEHNRLYWYRQTLGQGPEFLTYFQNEAQLEKSRLLSDRFSAERPKGSFSTLEIQRTEQGDSAMYLCASSLGLALLNNEQFFGPGTRLTVL.

The chain joins TRBV5-1 to TRBJ1-4; D is unclear. Germline CDR1 SGHRS, CDR2 YFSETQ. The CDR3 has 16 amino acids. V was shortened by 4 bases and J by 0 bases, with 13 bases between the two germline ends. CDR3 loop: CASSHGDGATNEKLFF. The CDR3 nucleotides are TGCGCCAGCAGCCACGGCGACGGAGCAACTAATGAAAAACTGTTTTTT.

At least ten counts were recorded for this clonotype. The chain employs TRBV7-2 and TRBJ2-7; TRBD2 matches 7 bases. CDR3 length equals 15 residues. The V and J ends lost 3 bases and 0 bases, in that order; junction bases with no gene match: 5. Germline CDR1 and CDR2: SGHTA and FQGNSA. The CDR3 protein is CASSLTSSSSYEQYF. CDR3 nucleotides: TGTGCCAGCAGCTTGACTAGCTCGAGCTCCTACGAGCAGTACTTC.

V and J are TRBV24-1 and TRBJ2-7; 7 bases are a match to TRBD1. Germline V gene data show CDR1 as KGHDR and CDR2 as SFDVKD. The CDR3 has 13 residues. V was pared by 2 bases and J by 6 bases, with 3 bases of the junction left unmatched. In DNA, the CDR3 is TGTGCCACCAGTGATTGGACAGGAGGCGAGCAGTACTTC. Translating it yields CATSDWTGGEQYF.